The entry below describes one TCR beta chain. What it recognizes is unknown. This CDR3 is built from 12 residues. Trimming stripped 1 base from V and 7 bases from J, with 11 bases between. Germline CDR1 is DFQATT and CDR2 is SNEGSKA (reference sequence). This entry is derived from a study of CD8+CD57+ T cells in acquired aplastic anemia. Overall study context: Sorted CD4+ and CD8+ cells yielded DNA averaging around 3.2 ug.

Overall study findings and caveats: Overlapping CD8+ CDR3 repertoires of patients and controls contained nearly 30 shared sequences.

The template used for profiling TCR beta VDJ and CDR3 was genomic DNA. Via MiXCR, TCRdb re-called the reads, giving one row per CDR3 protein. The data contain 150,000 to 200,000 distinct CDR3 sequences, 64% of them singletons. This receptor was obtained from a human donor with severe aplastic anemia or a healthy control (not recorded which). This sequence joins TRBV20-1 and TRBJ2-7; D is ambiguous. The material sequenced was sorted CD4+, CD8+, or CD8+CD57+ T cells (not recorded which) from PBMCs. CDR3 sequence: CSARAAVLEQYF. CDR3 DNA sequence: TGCAGTGCTAGAGCGGCGGTCTTGGAGCAGTACTTC.